This TCR beta chain was identified during a study of cytotoxic CD8 clonotypes in ibrutinib-treated CLL. Target depth was 1 in 200,000 to 1 in 1 million T cells, about 10x per clonotype. Clones were read by immunoSEQ multiplex PCR, and TCRdb kept only the in-frame ones, dropping some. The repertoire holds 60,000 or so clones, roughly 57% seen once, with approximately 14% in the top ten. In its sample, this clone was seen once. CDR3 length: 11 amino acids. The germline V gene has CDR1 DFQATT and CDR2 SNEGSKA (reference sequence). V was shortened by 5 bases and J by 10 bases, with 12 bases between the two germline ends.

The TCR originated in a human donor with chronic lymphocytic leukemia. The specimen comprised PBMCs, sampled after 12 months of ibrutinib treatment. This sequence joins TRBV20-1 and TRBJ2-1; D is undetermined. The CDR3 sequence is CSAFRVDEQFF. The CDR3, as DNA: TGCAGTGCTTTCCGGGTCGACGAGCAGTTCTTC.